These 6 T cell receptor beta chains were sequenced from one sample in a study of shared clonotypes between healthy human individuals. This table comes from immunoSEQ multiplex PCR, and its TCRdb copy is limited to in-frame clones, with some not included. This sample has roughly 2.1 million clones, with about 93% found just once. CD45RO-negative cells were positively selected for CCR7, leaving out terminally differentiated effector memory CD45RA+ cells. Material for sequencing was naive CD8+ T cells from PBMCs. These receptors all come from a man younger than 35 in good health. Some clones in this sample may be carry-over from other donors' samples.

This clone appeared once. Other DNA sequences in the sample encode the same CDR3. This chain joins TRBV4-1 and TRBJ2-7; 10 nucleotides match TRBD2. V lost 0 bases to trimming and J lost 0 bases; unmatched junction nucleotides: 5. The CDR3 is made up of 17 amino acids. The V gene's germline CDR1 is MGHRA and CDR2 YSYEKL. The CDR3 sequence: CASSQDRLAGVSYEQYF. The CDR3 nucleotides read TGCGCCAGCAGCCAAGACCGACTAGCGGGCGTCTCCTACGAGCAGTACTTC.

The CDR3 sequence: CASSQLGDTQYF. The DNA of the CDR3 is TGTGCCAGCAGCCAACTAGGAGATACGCAGTATTTT. The chain couples TRBV14 to TRBJ2-3; no reliable D call. Per germline, CDR1 SGHDN and CDR2 FVKESK. The CDR3 has 12 residues. With 2 bases removed from V and 5 bases from J, the gap between germline ends came to 5 bases.

This chain uses TRBV4-1 with TRBJ2-7; TRBD1 is a possible D gene (6 bases). CDR1 MGHRA and CDR2 YSYEKL come from the germline V gene. CDR3 size: 15 residues. The V gene lost 3 bases and the J gene lost 2 bases, with 14 bases spanning the gap. CDR3 coding DNA: TGCGCCAGCAGCCACGGAGGACAGTCCCCCTACGAGCAGTACTTC. Amino acid sequence: CASSHGGQSPYEQYF.

The chain recombines TRBV27 with TRBJ1-1, with D possibly matching TRBD1 (6 bases). The germline gives CDR1 MNHEY, CDR2 SMNVEV (reference sequence). V was pared by 1 base and J by 3 bases, with 9 bases between. This CDR3 comprises 14 residues. The CDR3 is CASSLLQGHTEAFF. The CDR3 nucleotides read TGTGCCAGCAGTTTATTACAGGGCCACACTGAAGCTTTCTTT.

The genes are TRBV28 and TRBJ2-6, with D possibly TRBD2 on 5 matching bases. V gave up 3 bases and J gave up 0 bases, with 15 bases separating them. Germline V gene data show CDR1 as MDHEN and CDR2 as SYDVKM. The CDR3 is made up of 18 amino acids. CDR3 nucleotide sequence: TGTGCCAGCAGTTTTCGACCCCCGGGGTTCTCTGGGGCCAACGTCCTGACTTTC. Translated, it gives CASSFRPPGFSGANVLTF.

The chain joins TRBV5-8 to TRBJ2-3; D perhaps matches TRBD1 (6 bases). CDR1 is SGHTS and CDR2 is YDEGEE in the germline V gene. V shed 0 bases and J shed 0 bases, with 8 bases lying between them. CDR3 size: 15 residues. CDR3 DNA: TGTGCCAGCAGCTTGGGGGACACTAGCACAGATACGCAGTATTTT. This gives the protein CASSLGDTSTDTQYF.